What follows are 5 T cell receptor beta chains derived from one specimen sequenced in a study of early T cells in non-severe SARS-CoV-2 infection. TCRdb analysed the 5' RACE reads with MiXCR anew, one entry per CDR3 protein. The table has about 81,000 distinct CDR3 sequences, around 5.6% seen once. Sample: whole blood. The source is an adult who was a healthcare worker with PCR-confirmed SARS-CoV-2 infection or an uninfected control (not recorded which).

The chain carries TRBV20-1 and TRBJ1-3; TRBD1 matches 7 bases. The CDR3 loop spans 16 amino acids. Trimming removed 2 bases from V and 0 bases from J; junction bases left unmatched: 7. The germline gives CDR1 DFQATT, CDR2 SNEGSKA (reference sequence). The CDR3 sequence: CSARPSDRFSGNTIYF. For the CDR3, the DNA is TGCAGTGCTAGACCCTCGGACAGGTTCTCTGGAAACACCATATATTTT.

This clonotype has at least ten counts. The CDR3 bases are TGTGCCAGTATTCGGGGGGGGCACAATCAGCCCCAGCATTTT. Amino acids: CASIRGGHNQPQHF. The chain couples TRBV19 to TRBJ1-5, with D maybe TRBD1 (6 bases). The CDR3 is 14 residues long. The V gene lost 7 bases and the J gene lost 3 bases, with 13 bases spanning the gap. Per germline, CDR1 LNHDA and CDR2 SQIVND (reference sequence).

This clonotype appeared a few times. The gene calls are TRBV11-2 and TRBJ1-1, with 8 bases that match TRBD1. Germline CDR1 reads SGHAT; CDR2 reads FQNNGV. The CDR3 spans 14 residues. V lost 2 bases, J lost 4 bases, and 3 bases stayed unmatched. DNA for the CDR3: TGTGCCAGCAGCTTACAGCAGGGGGCCACTGAAGCTTTCTTT. It specifies CASSLQQGATEAFF.

The chain uses TRBV4-1 and TRBJ2-3, with D hard to call. Germline loops: CDR1 MGHRA, CDR2 YSYEKL. CDR3 length equals 14 residues. V was trimmed by 2 bases and J by 5 bases, leaving 11 bases between them. The CDR3 here is CASSQLSDGDTQYF. In nucleotides, the CDR3 is TGCGCCAGCAGCCAATTAAGCGATGGAGATACGCAGTATTTT.

A few counts support this clonotype. The V and J genes are TRBV6-5 and TRBJ1-6; the match to TRBD1 covers 8 bases. The J segment lost 9 bases and the V segment lost 5 bases, leaving 9 bases of the junction unmatched. Germline-derived CDR1 and CDR2 are MNHEY and SVGAGI. This CDR3 is 15 amino acids long. The CDR3 protein is CASSATRQGSSPLHF. The CDR3 DNA sequence: TGTGCCAGCAGTGCCACTCGACAGGGGAGTTCACCCCTCCACTTT.